This TCR beta chain was sequenced in a study of cytomegalovirus exposure and HLA in healthy donors. V was cut by 2 bases and J by 1 base, with 15 bases left in between. In germline, CDR1 is SGHKS, CDR2 YYEKEE (reference sequence). This CDR3 region has 16 residues. Clones were read by immunoSEQ multiplex PCR, and TCRdb kept only the in-frame ones, dropping some. This table has 90,000 to 120,000 clones, about 85% appearing once. Input material: PBMCs. This rearrangement joins TRBV5-5 to TRBJ1-2; possibly TRBD1 for D (5 bases). This clonotype was sampled from a woman aged 18-29 years in good health and CMV-seronegative. The CDR3 loop is CASSLGYGGGNYGYTF. DNA of the CDR3: TGTGCCAGCAGCTTAGGCTACGGGGGTGGTAACTATGGCTACACCTTC. The full variable domain, its missing parts supplied by reference TRBV5-5 and TRBJ1-2, is DAGVTQSPTHLIKTRGQQVTLRCSPISGHKSVSWYQQVLGQGPQFIFQYYEKEERGRGNFPDRFSARQFPNYSSELNVNALLLGDSALYLCASSLGYGGGNYGYTFGSGTRLTVV.